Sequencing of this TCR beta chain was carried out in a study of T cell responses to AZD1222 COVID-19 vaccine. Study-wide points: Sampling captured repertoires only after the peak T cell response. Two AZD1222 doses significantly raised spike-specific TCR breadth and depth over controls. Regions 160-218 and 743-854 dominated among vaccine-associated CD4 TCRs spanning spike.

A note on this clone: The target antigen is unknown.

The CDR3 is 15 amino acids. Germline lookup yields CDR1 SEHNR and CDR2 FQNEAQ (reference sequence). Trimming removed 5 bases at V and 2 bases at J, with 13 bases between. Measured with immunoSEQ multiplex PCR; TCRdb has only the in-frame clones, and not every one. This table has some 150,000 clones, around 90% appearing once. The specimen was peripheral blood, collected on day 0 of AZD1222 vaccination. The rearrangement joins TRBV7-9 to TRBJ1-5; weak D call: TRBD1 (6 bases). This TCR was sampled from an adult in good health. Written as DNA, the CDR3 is TGTGCCAGCAGCCCCCGCGAGGGGGGCAATCAGCCCCAGCATTTT. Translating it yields CASSPREGGNQPQHF. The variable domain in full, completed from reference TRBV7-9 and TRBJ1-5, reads DTGVSQNPRHKITKRGQNVTFRCDPISEHNRLYWYRQTLGQGPEFLTYFQNEAQLEKSRLLSDRFSAERPKGSFSTLEIQRTEQGDSAMYLCASSPREGGNQPQHFGDGTRLSIL.